The source of this T cell receptor beta chain is a study of blood T cell repertoires in COVID-19. Study-level information: Nucleic acid was either cDNA or gDNA, and it came from T cells, B-cell-depleted T cells, or PBMCs.

There are 15 residues in the CDR3. Germline V gene sequence: CDR1 MGHDK, CDR2 SYGVNS. Authors' analysis steps: Estimates of nucleated cell counts were drawn from the amplification of reference gene primers. Clones were sequenced by immunoSEQ multiplex PCR, and TCRdb holds only the in-frame ones, with some missing. V and J calls and clone size are as listed in that table; D and trimming were resolved from the DNA. The sample has over 80,000 clones, 86% seen once. V gene TRBV25-1 combines with J gene TRBJ2-3, with 11 bases matching TRBD2. This clonotype originated in a man older than 75 with active or convalescent COVID-19. Material: peripheral blood. The CDR3 sequence: CPRWVAGGLEDTQYF. CDR3 nucleotide sequence: TGTCCCCGATGGGTAGCGGGAGGGCTGGAAGATACGCAGTATTTT.